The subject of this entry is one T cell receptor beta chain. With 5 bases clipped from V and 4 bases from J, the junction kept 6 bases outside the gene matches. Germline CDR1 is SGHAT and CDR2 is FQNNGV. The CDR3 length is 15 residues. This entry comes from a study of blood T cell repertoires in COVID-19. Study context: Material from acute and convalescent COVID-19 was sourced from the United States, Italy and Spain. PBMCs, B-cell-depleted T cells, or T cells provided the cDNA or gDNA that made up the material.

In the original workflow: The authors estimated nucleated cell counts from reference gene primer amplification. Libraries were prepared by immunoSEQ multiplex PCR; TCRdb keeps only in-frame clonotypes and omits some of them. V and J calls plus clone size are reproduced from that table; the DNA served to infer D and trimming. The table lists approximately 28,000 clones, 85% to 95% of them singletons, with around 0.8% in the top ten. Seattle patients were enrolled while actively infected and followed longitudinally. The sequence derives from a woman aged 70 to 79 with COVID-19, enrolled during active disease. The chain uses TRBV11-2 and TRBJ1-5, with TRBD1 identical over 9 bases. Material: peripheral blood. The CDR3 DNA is TGTGCCAGCAGCGGATCCGGGACAGGGAATCAGCCCCAGCATTTT. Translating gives CASSGSGTGNQPQHF.